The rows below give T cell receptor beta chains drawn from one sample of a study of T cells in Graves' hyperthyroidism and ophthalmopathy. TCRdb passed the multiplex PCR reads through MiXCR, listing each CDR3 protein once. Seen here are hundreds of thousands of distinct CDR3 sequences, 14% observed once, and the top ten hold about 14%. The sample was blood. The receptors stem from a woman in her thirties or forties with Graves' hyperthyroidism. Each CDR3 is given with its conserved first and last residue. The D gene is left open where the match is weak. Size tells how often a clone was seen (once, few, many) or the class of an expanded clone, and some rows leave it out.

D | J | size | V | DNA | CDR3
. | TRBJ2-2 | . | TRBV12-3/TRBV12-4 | TGTGCCAGCAGCCAGCAGAGCCAGACCGGGGAGCTGTTTTTT | CASSQQSQTGELFF
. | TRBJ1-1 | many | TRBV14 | TGTGCCAGCAGCCTCCGAGTGGGAACTGAAGCTTTCTTT | CASSLRVGTEAFF
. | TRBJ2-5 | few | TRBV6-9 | TGTGCCAGCAGTTATTCAGAGGGTGGGACCCAGTACTTC | CASSYSEGGTQYF
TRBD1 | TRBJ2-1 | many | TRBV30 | TGTGCCTGGAGAAGACAGGGGATGAGCAATGAGCAGTTCTTC | CAWRRQGMSNEQFF
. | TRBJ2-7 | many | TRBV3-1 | TGTGCCAGCAGCCAAGCCGGGGGAGTAGGCTACGAGCAGTACTTC | CASSQAGGVGYEQYF
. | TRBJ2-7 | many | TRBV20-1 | TGCAGTGCGTCGGGTGTTCTCGGGACGGACTCCTACGAGCAGTACTTC | CSASGVLGTDSYEQYF
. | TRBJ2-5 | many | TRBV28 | TGTGCCAGCAGTTTGGACGGGCAGACCCAGTACTTC | CASSLDGQTQYF
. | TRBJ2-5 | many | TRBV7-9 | TGTGCCAGCATCCGACGTCTACAAGAGACCCAGTACTTC | CASIRRLQETQYF
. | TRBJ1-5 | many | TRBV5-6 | TGTGCCAGCAGCCCTTCCGGGACACAAAATCAGCCCCAGCATTTT | CASSPSGTQNQPQHF
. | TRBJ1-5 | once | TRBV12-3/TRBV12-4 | TGTGCCAGCAGCCCAAAGACCGGCAATCAGCCCCAGCATTTT | CASSPKTGNQPQHF
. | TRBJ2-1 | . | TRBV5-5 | TGCGCCAGCAGCCAAGAAATGAGAGTTTCTACTGAGCAGTTCTTC | CASSQEMRVSTEQFF
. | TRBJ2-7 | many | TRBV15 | TGTGCCACCAGCAGAGATCAGGGGCCCTACGAGCAGTACTTC | CATSRDQGPYEQYF
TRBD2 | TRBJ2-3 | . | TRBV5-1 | TGCGCCAGCAGCCAGTACAGCGGGGAGAACACAGATACGCAGTATTTT | CASSQYSGENTDTQYF
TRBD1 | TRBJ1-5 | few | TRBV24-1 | TGTGCCACCAGTGACCAGGGGGGGACCCAGCATTTT | CATSDQGGTQHF
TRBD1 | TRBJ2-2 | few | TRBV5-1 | TGCGCCAGCAGCGTTACAGGGGTTAACACCGGGGAGCTGTTTTTT | CASSVTGVNTGELFF
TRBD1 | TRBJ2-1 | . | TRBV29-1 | TGCAGCGTTGGAAAAAACCGGGACAGGGCCTTACCCGTATCCTACAATGAGCAGTTCTTC | CSVGKNRDRALPVSYNEQFF
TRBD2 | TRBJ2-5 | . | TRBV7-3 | TGTGCCAGCAGCTATCCGCATACCGGGACTAGCGAGCAAGAGACCCAGTACTTC | CASSYPHTGTSEQETQYF
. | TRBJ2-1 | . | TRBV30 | TGTGCCTGGAGCCAGGGAAGGCCCAATGAGCAGTTCTTC | CAWSQGRPNEQFF
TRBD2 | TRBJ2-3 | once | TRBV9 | TGTGCCAGCAGCCAGGAACCGGGACTAGTTAGAGATACGCAGTATTTT | CASSQEPGLVRDTQYF
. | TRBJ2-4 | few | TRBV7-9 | TGTGCCAGCAGCTTAGAAGAGGGGACGTCAAACATTCAGTACTTC | CASSLEEGTSNIQYF
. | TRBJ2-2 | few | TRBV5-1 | TGCGCCAGCAGCGGCTTAGATTCATCCGGGGAGCTGTTTTTT | CASSGLDSSGELFF
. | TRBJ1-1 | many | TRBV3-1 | TGTGCCAGCAGCCATAGTGGGAGGAACACTGAAGCTTTCTTT | CASSHSGRNTEAFF
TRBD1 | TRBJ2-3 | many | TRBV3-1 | TGTGCCAGCAGCCCGTCCAGGACAGGGTGGGTCCCAGATACGCAGTATTTT | CASSPSRTGWVPDTQYF
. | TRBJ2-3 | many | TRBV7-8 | TGTGCCAGCGGGCCCACGCAGGATACGCAGTATTTT | CASGPTQDTQYF
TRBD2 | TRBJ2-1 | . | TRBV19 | TGTGCCAGTAGTGGGGGCCTAGCGGGAGGCGGGAGTGAGCAGTTCTTC | CASSGGLAGGGSEQFF
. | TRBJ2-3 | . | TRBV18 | TGTGCCAGCTCCTCCAGGACGGGGGTACGGAATACGCAGTATTTT | CASSSRTGVRNTQYF
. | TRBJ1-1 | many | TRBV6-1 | TGTGCCAGCATAGTAATGAACACTGAAGCTTTCTTT | CASIVMNTEAFF
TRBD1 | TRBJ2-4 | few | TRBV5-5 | TGTGCCAGCAGCTGGGGACAGGACATAGCCAAAAACATTCAGTACTTC | CASSWGQDIAKNIQYF